This entry lists 25 T cell receptor beta chains sequenced from one sample in a study of cytotoxic CD8 clonotypes in ibrutinib-treated CLL. Method: immunoSEQ multiplex PCR; TCRdb's copy keeps in-frame clones and lacks some. The sample yields 40,000 or so clones, over 45% seen once. The source material was PBMCs, sampled before ibrutinib treatment. All receptors come from a human donor with chronic lymphocytic leukemia.

The table lists this clone with a few counts. V usage is TRBV7-2 and J usage is TRBJ2-2, with 7 bases identical to TRBD1. J was trimmed by 7 bases and V by 5 bases; bases with no gene match: 10. Germline V gene data show CDR1 as SGHTA and CDR2 as FQGNSA. The length of the CDR3 is 15 residues. CDR3 loop: CASSLRQGGDGELFF. As DNA, the CDR3 is TGTGCCAGCAGCCTGCGACAGGGTGGTGACGGGGAGCTGTTTTTT.

J is TRBJ2-4 and V is TRBV5-1; D is possibly TRBD1 (6 bases). V shed 0 bases and J shed 6 bases, with 10 bases lying between them. CDR1 is SGHRS and CDR2 is YFSETQ in the germline V gene. The CDR3 is 14 amino acids. The CDR3 DNA follows: TGCGCCAGCAGCTTGGAGGGGGACCGAAACATTCAGTACTTC. Encoded protein: CASSLEGDRNIQYF.

This chain connects TRBV18 to TRBJ1-1, with D possibly being TRBD1 (6 bases). From germline, CDR1 is KGHSH and CDR2 LQKENI. The CDR3 runs to 14 residues. Deletions cut 6 bases from V and 1 base from J, with 12 bases between. The chain's CDR3 is CASSWTETNTEAFF. CDR3 nucleotide sequence: TGTGCCAGCTCGTGGACAGAAACGAACACTGAAGCTTTCTTT.

The V gene is TRBV9, the J gene TRBJ2-3; the match to TRBD2 covers 8 bases. The germline CDR1 and CDR2 sequences are SGDLS and YYNGEE. The CDR3 is 17 residues long. V was clipped by 7 bases and J by 0 bases; unmatched bases: 13. CDR3 DNA sequence: TGTGCCAGCGGCTTGGCGGGGGGCTGGGCTAGCACAGATACGCAGTATTTT. Residues: CASGLAGGWASTDTQYF.

V and J are TRBV5-1 and TRBJ2-3, with unresolved D. V lost 0 bases and J lost 0, with 8 bases in between. CDR3 size: 15 residues. CDR1 and CDR2 (germline): SGHRS, YFSETQ. The CDR3 sequence: CASSLVVGSTDTQYF. The DNA of the CDR3 is TGCGCCAGCAGCTTGGTGGTAGGGAGCACAGATACGCAGTATTTT.

A few counts support this clone. V gene TRBV11-2 combines with J gene TRBJ2-3; 10 bases are a match to TRBD2. The CDR3 loop spans 14 amino acids. V gave up 6 bases and J gave up 4 bases; unmatched junction bases: 4. Germline loops: CDR1 SGHAT, CDR2 FQNNGV. The CDR3 region is CASRVGTSADTQYF. The CDR3, as DNA: TGTGCCAGCAGAGTCGGGACTAGCGCAGATACGCAGTATTTT.

The chain carries TRBV18 and TRBJ2-3; D tentatively reads TRBD1 or TRBD2 (5 bases each). V lost 6 bases, J lost 6 bases, and 22 bases lay in between. Germline values: CDR1 KGHSH, CDR2 LQKENI. The CDR3 runs to 16 residues. The CDR3 loop is CASSPRGVSGGDTQYF. CDR3 in DNA: TGTGCCAGCTCCCCCCGGGGCGTGTCCGGCGGGGATACGCAGTATTTT.

The chain is built from TRBV9 and TRBJ1-4; D is uncertain. The ends were cut back, 0 bases at V and 0 bases at J, with 6 bases in the middle. The CDR3 loop spans 15 amino acids. CDR1 and CDR2 (germline): SGDLS, YYNGEE. The CDR3 DNA follows: TGTGCCAGCAGCGTAGGAGTCGCAACTAATGAAAAACTGTTTTTT. This sequence encodes CASSVGVATNEKLFF.

The gene calls are TRBV30 and TRBJ1-2; 11 positions agree with TRBD1. The ends lost 6 bases at V and 5 bases at J; junction bases unmatched: 17. This CDR3 is built from 17 residues. In germline, CDR1 is GTSNPN, CDR2 SVGIG (reference sequence). The CDR3 reads CACRHRDRGEARYGYTF. The CDR3 region has the DNA TGTGCCTGCCGCCACCGGGACAGGGGGGAAGCTCGATATGGCTACACCTTC. The full variable domain, in which reference TRBV30 and TRBJ1-2 provide the parts outside the CDR3, is SQTIHQWPATLVQPVGSPLSLECTVEGTSNPNLYWYRQAAGRGLQLLFYSVGIGQISSEVPQNLSASRPQDRQFILSSKKLLLSDSGFYLCACRHRDRGEARYGYTFGSGTRLTVV.

This clone was picked up a small number of times. The chain joins TRBV30 to TRBJ2-3; D unclear. The CDR3 is made up of 15 amino acids. Per germline, CDR1 GTSNPN and CDR2 SVGIG (reference sequence). V was clipped by 8 bases and J by 0 bases, with 18 bases between them. CDR3 region: CALPSGPLSTDTQYF. In nucleotides, the CDR3 is TGTGCCCTACCTTCGGGCCCCCTTAGCACAGATACGCAGTATTTT.

CDR3: CASSESKGAVYEQYF. In DNA form, the CDR3 reads TGTGCCAGCAGTGAATCAAAGGGGGCGGTTTACGAGCAGTACTTC. The chain combines TRBV25-1 with TRBJ2-7, with 7 bases matching TRBD1. The CDR3 is 15 residues long. V dropped 1 base and J dropped 4; count of bases not matched to a gene: 7. Germline V gives CDR1 MGHDK, CDR2 SYGVNS.

The count of this clone is one. The chain joins TRBV5-1 to TRBJ2-7, with 7 bases matching TRBD2. The germline V gene has CDR1 SGHRS and CDR2 YFSETQ. V was pared by 3 bases and J by 4 bases, with 7 bases of the junction left unmatched. The CDR3 runs to 14 residues. In DNA, the CDR3 is TGCGCCAGCAGCTACGGGGAGGGACCGTACGAGCAGTACTTC. Its translation is CASSYGEGPYEQYF.

This clone is medium-sized by share. The gene calls are TRBV6-6 and TRBJ2-5, with D possibly TRBD2 on 5 matching bases. The V gene lost 1 base and the J gene lost 5 bases, with 11 bases spanning the gap. The germline V gene has CDR1 MNHNY and CDR2 SVGAGI (reference sequence). The CDR3 consists of 14 residues. CDR3 DNA sequence: TGTGCCAGCAGTTACTTAGCTAGCTTGGAGACCCAGTACTTC. Its protein product is CASSYLASLETQYF.

J is TRBJ1-2 and V is TRBV19; D is uncertain. The ends were cut back, 5 bases at V and 0 bases at J, with 13 bases in the middle. Germline V CDR1 and CDR2: LNHDA, SQIVND (reference sequence). The CDR3 is 15 amino acids. The CDR3 DNA is TGTGCCAGTAGTGGCCCTACCCGCGCTAACTATGGCTACACCTTC. It yields the protein CASSGPTRANYGYTF.

This clone was recorded a few times. The chain couples TRBV19 to TRBJ1-4; tentatively, D is TRBD1 (6 bases). The CDR3 has 17 residues. With 9 bases removed from V and 0 bases from J, the gap between germline ends came to 20 bases. Germline V lookup: CDR1 LNHDA, CDR2 SQIVND (reference sequence). The CDR3 region has the DNA TGTGCCAGCCGACGAAGGACAGACGCGACAACTAATGAAAAACTGTTTTTT. Protein sequence: CASRRRTDATTNEKLFF.

V is TRBV28 and J is TRBJ1-5, with TRBD1 as a possible D gene (6 bases). The CDR3 loop spans 13 amino acids. The V gene's germline CDR1 is MDHEN and CDR2 SYDVKM. V lost 7 bases, J lost 7 bases, and 14 bases lay in between. The CDR3 loop is CASNRVLSQPQHF. As DNA, the CDR3 is TGTGCCAGCAACAGGGTTTTGTCCCAGCCCCAGCATTTT.

Only a few counts were recorded for this clone. The CDR3 loop is CASSPLGGRGSSYEQYF. The CDR3 region has the DNA TGCGCCAGCAGCCCTTTGGGGGGACGGGGTAGCTCCTACGAGCAGTACTTC. V and J are TRBV4-1 and TRBJ2-7; weak D call: TRBD2 (6 bases). The CDR3 spans 17 residues. Between the trimmed V and J ends, which lost 4 bases and 0 bases, there was a span of 19 bases. Germline lookup yields CDR1 MGHRA and CDR2 YSYEKL.

V gene TRBV6-5 combines with J gene TRBJ2-1; 9 bases map to TRBD2. The CDR3 runs 16 residues. CDR1 is MNHEY, CDR2 SVGAGI, per germline. V trimming: 2 bases; J trimming: 4 bases; junction bases outside the gene matches: 6. CDR3 loop: CASSYSSGGYYNEQFF. The CDR3 DNA reads as TGTGCCAGCAGTTACAGTAGCGGGGGTTATTACAATGAGCAGTTCTTC.

The V gene is TRBV2, the J gene TRBJ2-3; D is tentatively TRBD1 or TRBD2 (5 bases each). The CDR3 runs 14 residues. With 7 bases removed from V and 2 bases from J, the gap between germline ends came to 13 bases. In germline, CDR1 is SNHLY, CDR2 FYNNEI. CDR3 region: CASISRELTDTQYF. For the CDR3, the DNA is TGTGCCAGCATATCCAGGGAGCTCACAGATACGCAGTATTTT.

The rearrangement links TRBV7-2 to TRBJ2-1; 8 bases match TRBD1. The trim removed 0 bases at V and 0 bases at J, leaving 4 bases unmatched. The CDR3 is 17 residues long. Looked up from germline, CDR1 is SGHTA and CDR2 is FQGNSA. The CDR3 sequence is CASSLATDRVSYNEQFF. In DNA, the CDR3 is TGTGCCAGCAGCTTAGCTACGGACAGGGTCTCCTACAATGAGCAGTTCTTC.

A few counts support this clone. The chain uses TRBV11-1 and TRBJ2-4; 8 nucleotides line up with TRBD2. J gave up 5 bases and V 3 bases, and 6 bases lay outside the gene matches. This CDR3 has 15 residues. CDR1 SGHAT and CDR2 FQDESV come from the germline V gene (reference sequence). CDR3 in amino acids: CASSLWRGDENIQYF. Written as DNA, the CDR3 is TGTGCCAGCAGCTTGTGGCGGGGGGATGAAAACATTCAGTACTTC.

The chain employs TRBV6-1 and TRBJ1-5, with unresolved D. V was pared by 3 bases and J by 4 bases, with 10 bases between. The CDR3 loop spans 14 amino acids. Per the germline V gene, CDR1 is MNHNS and CDR2 is SASEGT. CDR3: CASSEDGRNQPQHF. The CDR3 nucleotides read TGTGCCAGCAGTGAGGACGGGAGAAATCAGCCCCAGCATTTT.

This clone occurred a few times. This chain connects TRBV5-4 to TRBJ1-2; TRBD1 might be the D (5 bases). The length of the CDR3 is 13 residues. V was shortened by 6 bases and J by 0 bases, with 9 bases between the two germline ends. Germline CDR1 is SGHNT and CDR2 is YYREEE (reference sequence). The CDR3 DNA sequence: TGTGCCAGCACTCGGGACTCTAACTATGGCTACACCTTC. It specifies CASTRDSNYGYTF.

This chain connects TRBV25-1 to TRBJ2-5, with 7 bases lining up with TRBD2. J was trimmed by 4 bases and V by 7 bases; bases with no gene match: 12. Germline V lookup: CDR1 MGHDK, CDR2 SYGVNS. CDR3 length: 15 amino acids. The CDR3 DNA follows: TGTGCCAGCAAAGGGTCCTGGTCTAGCGGAGAGACCCAGTACTTC. Translating gives CASKGSWSSGETQYF.

The CDR3 protein is CASGSPGLVGEQFF. CDR3 DNA: TGTGCCAGCGGTTCCCCTGGACTAGTGGGTGAGCAGTTCTTC. The V and J genes are TRBV21-1 and TRBJ2-1; the table's D call, TRBD2, has no DNA check behind it. TRBV21-1 counts as a pseudogene. The CDR3 length is 14 residues.